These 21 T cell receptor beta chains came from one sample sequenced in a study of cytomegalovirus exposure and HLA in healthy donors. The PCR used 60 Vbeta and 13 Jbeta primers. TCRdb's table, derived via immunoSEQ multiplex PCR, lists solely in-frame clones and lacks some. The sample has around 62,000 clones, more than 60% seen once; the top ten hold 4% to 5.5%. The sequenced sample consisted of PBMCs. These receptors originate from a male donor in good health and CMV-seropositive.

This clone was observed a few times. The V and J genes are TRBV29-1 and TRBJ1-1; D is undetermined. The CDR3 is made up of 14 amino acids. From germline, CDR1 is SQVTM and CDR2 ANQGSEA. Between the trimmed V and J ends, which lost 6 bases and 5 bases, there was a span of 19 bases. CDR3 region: CSVLIPPGRTEAFF. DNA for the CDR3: TGCAGCGTCCTCATACCCCCGGGTAGGACTGAAGCTTTCTTT.

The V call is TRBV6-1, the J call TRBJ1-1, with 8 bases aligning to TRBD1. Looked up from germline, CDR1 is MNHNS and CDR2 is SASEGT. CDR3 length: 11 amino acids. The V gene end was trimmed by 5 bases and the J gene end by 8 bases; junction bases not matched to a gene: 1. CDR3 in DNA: TGTGCCAGCAGTCGGGACAGGGAAGCTTTCTTT. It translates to CASSRDREAFF.

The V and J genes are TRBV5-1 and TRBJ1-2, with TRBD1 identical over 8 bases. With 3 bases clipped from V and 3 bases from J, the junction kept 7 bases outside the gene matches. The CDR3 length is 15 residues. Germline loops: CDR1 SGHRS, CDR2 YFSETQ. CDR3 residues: CASSYNLGQDYGYTF. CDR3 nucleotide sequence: TGCGCCAGCAGCTATAATTTGGGACAGGACTATGGCTACACCTTC.

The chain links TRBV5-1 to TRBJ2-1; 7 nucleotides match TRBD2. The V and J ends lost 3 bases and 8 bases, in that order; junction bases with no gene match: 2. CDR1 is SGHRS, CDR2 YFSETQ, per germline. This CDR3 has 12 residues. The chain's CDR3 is CASSWAGDEQFF. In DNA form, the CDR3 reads TGCGCCAGCAGCTGGGCGGGAGATGAGCAGTTCTTC.

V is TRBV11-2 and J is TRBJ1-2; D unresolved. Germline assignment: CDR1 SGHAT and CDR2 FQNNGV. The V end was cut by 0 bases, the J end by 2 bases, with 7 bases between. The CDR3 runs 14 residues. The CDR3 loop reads CASSLEAPNYGYTF. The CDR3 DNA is TGTGCCAGCAGCTTAGAGGCACCCAACTATGGCTACACCTTC.

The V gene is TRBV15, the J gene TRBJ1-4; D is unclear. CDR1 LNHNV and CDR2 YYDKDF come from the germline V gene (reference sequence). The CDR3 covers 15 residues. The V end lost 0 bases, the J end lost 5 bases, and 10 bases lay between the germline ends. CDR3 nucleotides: TGTGCCACCAGCAGAGATATGGCGGGAAATGAAAAACTGTTTTTT. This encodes CATSRDMAGNEKLFF.

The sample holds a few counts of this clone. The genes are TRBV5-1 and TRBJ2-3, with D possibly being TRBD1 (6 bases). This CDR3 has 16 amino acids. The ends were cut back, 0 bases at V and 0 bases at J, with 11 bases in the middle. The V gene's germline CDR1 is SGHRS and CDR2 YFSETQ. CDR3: CASSLAGDPSTDTQYF. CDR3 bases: TGCGCCAGCAGCTTGGCAGGGGACCCCAGCACAGATACGCAGTATTTT.

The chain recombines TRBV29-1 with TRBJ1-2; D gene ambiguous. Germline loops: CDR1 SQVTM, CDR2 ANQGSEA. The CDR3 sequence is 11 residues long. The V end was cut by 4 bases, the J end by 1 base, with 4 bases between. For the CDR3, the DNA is TGCAGCGTTGTACATAACTATGGCTACACCTTC. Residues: CSVVHNYGYTF.

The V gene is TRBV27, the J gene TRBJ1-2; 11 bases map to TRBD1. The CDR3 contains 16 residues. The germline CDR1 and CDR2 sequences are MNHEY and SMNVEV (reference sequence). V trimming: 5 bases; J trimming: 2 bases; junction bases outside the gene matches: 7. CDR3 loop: CASSLGQGAGNYGYTF. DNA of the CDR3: TGTGCCAGCAGTCTAGGACAGGGGGCGGGGAACTATGGCTACACCTTC.

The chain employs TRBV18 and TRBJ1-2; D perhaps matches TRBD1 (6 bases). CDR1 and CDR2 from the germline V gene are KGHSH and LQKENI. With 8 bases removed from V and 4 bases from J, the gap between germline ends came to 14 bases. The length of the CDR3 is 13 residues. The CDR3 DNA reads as TGTGCCAGCAGCTCCAGGGGTGGCTATGGCTACACCTTC. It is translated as CASSSRGGYGYTF. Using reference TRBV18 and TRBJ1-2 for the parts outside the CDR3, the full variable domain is NAGVMQNPRHLVRRRGQEARLRCSPMKGHSHVYWYRQLPEEGLKFMVYLQKENIIDESGMPKERFSAEFPKEGPSILRIQQVVRGDSAAYFCASSSRGGYGYTFGSGTRLTVV.

The CDR3 loop reads CASSESARQLSGNTIYF. The CDR3 DNA reads TGTGCCAGCAGTGAATCCGCACGACAGCTCTCTGGAAACACCATATATTTT. The chain links TRBV25-1 to TRBJ1-3; a possible D gene is TRBD1 (5 bases). Trimming cost V 1 base and J 0 bases, with 13 bases left between them. This CDR3 is 17 amino acids long. Germline V lookup: CDR1 MGHDK, CDR2 SYGVNS.

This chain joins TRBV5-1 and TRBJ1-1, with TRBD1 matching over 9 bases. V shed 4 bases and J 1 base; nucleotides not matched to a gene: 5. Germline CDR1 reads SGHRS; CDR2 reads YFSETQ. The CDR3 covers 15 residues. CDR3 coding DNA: TGCGCCAGCAGCCTTACAGGGGGCCCGAACACTGAAGCTTTCTTT. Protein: CASSLTGGPNTEAFF.

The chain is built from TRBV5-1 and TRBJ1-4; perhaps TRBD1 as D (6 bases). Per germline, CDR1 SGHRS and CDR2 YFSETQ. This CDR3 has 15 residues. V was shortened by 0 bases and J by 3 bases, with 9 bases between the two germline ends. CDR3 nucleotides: TGCGCCAGCAGCTTGGTGCCAGGGGCTAATGAAAAACTGTTTTTT. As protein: CASSLVPGANEKLFF.

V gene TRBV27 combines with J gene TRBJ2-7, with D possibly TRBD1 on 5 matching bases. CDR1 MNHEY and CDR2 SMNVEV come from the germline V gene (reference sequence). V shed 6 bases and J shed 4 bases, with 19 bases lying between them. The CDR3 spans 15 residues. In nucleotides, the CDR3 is TGTGCCAGCAGCGAAAGGGCCACCGGACATTACGAGCAGTACTTC. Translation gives CASSERATGHYEQYF.

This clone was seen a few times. CDR3 residues: CSVGGRDNQPQHF. The DNA for the CDR3 is TGCAGCGTTGGCGGCAGGGACAATCAGCCCCAGCATTTT. The genes are TRBV29-1 and TRBJ1-5; tentatively, D is TRBD1 (5 bases). Deletions cut 4 bases from V and 3 bases from J, with 10 bases between. The CDR3 totals 13 residues. Germline-derived CDR1 and CDR2 are SQVTM and ANQGSEA. Filled out from reference TRBV29-1 and TRBJ1-5, the complete variable domain reads SAVISQKPSRDICQRGTSLTIQCQVDSQVTMMFWYRQQPGQSLTLIATANQGSEATYESGFVIDKFPISRPNLTFSTLTVSNMSPEDSSIYLCSVGGRDNQPQHFGDGTRLSIL.

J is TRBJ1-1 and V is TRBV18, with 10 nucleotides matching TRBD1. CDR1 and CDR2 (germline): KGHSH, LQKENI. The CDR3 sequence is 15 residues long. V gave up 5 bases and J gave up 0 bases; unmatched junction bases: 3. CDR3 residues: CASSAGTGVNTEAFF. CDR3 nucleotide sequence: TGTGCCAGCTCAGCCGGGACAGGGGTGAACACTGAAGCTTTCTTT.

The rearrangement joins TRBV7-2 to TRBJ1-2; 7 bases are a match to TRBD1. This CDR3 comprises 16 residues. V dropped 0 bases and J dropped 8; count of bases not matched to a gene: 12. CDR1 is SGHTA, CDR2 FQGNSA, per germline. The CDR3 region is CASSLAPSGGQLGYTF. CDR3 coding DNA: TGTGCCAGCAGCTTAGCGCCTTCAGGGGGTCAGCTGGGCTACACCTTC.

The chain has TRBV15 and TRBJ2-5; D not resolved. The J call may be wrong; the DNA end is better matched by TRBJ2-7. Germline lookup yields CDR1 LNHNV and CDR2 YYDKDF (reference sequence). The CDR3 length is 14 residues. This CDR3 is CATSIGLDSYEQYF. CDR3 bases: TGTGCCACCTCGATTGGGCTCGATTCCTACGAGCAGTACTTC.

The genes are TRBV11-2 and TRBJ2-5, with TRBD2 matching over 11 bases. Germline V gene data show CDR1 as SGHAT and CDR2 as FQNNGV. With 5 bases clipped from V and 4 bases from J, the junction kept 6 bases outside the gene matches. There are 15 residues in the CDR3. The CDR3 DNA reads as TGTGCCAGCAGCCCTAGCGGGGGGTGGGTAGAGACCCAGTACTTC. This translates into CASSPSGGWVETQYF.

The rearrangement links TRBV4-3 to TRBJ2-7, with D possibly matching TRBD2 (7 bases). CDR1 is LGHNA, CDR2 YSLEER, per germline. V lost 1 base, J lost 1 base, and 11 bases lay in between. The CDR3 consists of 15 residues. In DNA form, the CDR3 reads TGCGCCAGCAGCCAAGCCGGGGGGCCGTCCTACGAGCAGTACTTC. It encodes CASSQAGGPSYEQYF.

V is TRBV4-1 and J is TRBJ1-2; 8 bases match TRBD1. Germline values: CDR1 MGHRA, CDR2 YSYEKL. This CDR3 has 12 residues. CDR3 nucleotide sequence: TGCGCAACAGAGGGGACAGGCTATGGCTACACCTTC. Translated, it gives CATEGTGYGYTF.